A selection of T cell receptor beta chains follows, all from one sample in a study of blood T cells in healthy people across ages. TCRdb analysed the 5' RACE reads with MiXCR anew, one entry per CDR3 protein. Of about 1.8 million distinct CDR3 sequences detected, approximately 50% appear once; the ten largest clones hold around 2.1%. The source material was blood. These receptor sequences come from a woman between 40 and 55 years old in good health. Both conserved end residues are part of each CDR3. The D gene is left open where the match is weak. Not all rows give a size; the values are once, few, many and, for expanded clones, a class.

j_gene: TRBJ2-1
v_gene: TRBV6-5
abundance: .
d_gene: .
CDR3aa: CASQGDSGISYNEQFF
CDR3nt: TGTGCCAGCCAGGGGGATAGCGGGATCTCCTACAATGAGCAGTTCTTC

j_gene: TRBJ1-6
v_gene: TRBV7-9
abundance: .
d_gene: TRBD1
CDR3aa: CASSTTGGGSPLHF
CDR3nt: TGTGCCAGCAGCACGACAGGGGGCGGTTCACCTCTCCACTTT

j_gene: TRBJ1-4
v_gene: TRBV12-3/TRBV12-4
abundance: .
d_gene: .
CDR3aa: CASSPRTALNEKLFF
CDR3nt: TGTGCCAGCAGTCCCCGGACTGCCCTTAATGAAAAACTGTTTTTT

j_gene: TRBJ2-5
v_gene: TRBV29-1
abundance: many
d_gene: TRBD1
CDR3aa: CSVTGVQETQYF
CDR3nt: TGCAGCGTGACAGGGGTCCAAGAGACCCAGTACTTC

j_gene: TRBJ1-5
v_gene: TRBV29-1
abundance: few
d_gene: .
CDR3aa: CSVVSGTDNQPQHF
CDR3nt: TGCAGCGTTGTCAGCGGGACGGACAATCAGCCCCAGCATTTT

j_gene: TRBJ1-1
v_gene: TRBV18
abundance: many
d_gene: .
CDR3aa: CASSPGNTEAFF
CDR3nt: TGTGCCAGCAGCCCAGGGAACACTGAAGCTTTCTTT

j_gene: TRBJ1-2
v_gene: TRBV20-1
abundance: .
d_gene: TRBD1
CDR3aa: CSAREDRRNYGYTF
CDR3nt: TGCAGTGCTAGAGAGGACAGGAGAAACTATGGCTACACCTTC

j_gene: TRBJ2-4
v_gene: TRBV5-1
abundance: .
d_gene: .
CDR3aa: CASSGLYGQYF
CDR3nt: TGCGCCAGCTCGGGCCTGTACGGGCAGTACTTC

j_gene: TRBJ2-5
v_gene: TRBV13
abundance: .
d_gene: .
CDR3aa: CASSLGRSGQETQYF
CDR3nt: TGTGCCAGCAGCTTAGGCCGGTCAGGGCAAGAGACCCAGTACTTC

j_gene: TRBJ2-3
v_gene: TRBV20-1
abundance: .
d_gene: .
CDR3aa: CSARVSGGGTDTQYF
CDR3nt: TGCAGTGCTAGAGTATCGGGCGGGGGCACAGATACGCAGTATTTT

j_gene: TRBJ2-3
v_gene: TRBV12-3/TRBV12-4
abundance: .
d_gene: .
CDR3aa: CASRPPQQGSTDTQYF
CDR3nt: TGTGCCAGCAGACCACCCCAACAGGGCAGCACAGATACGCAGTATTTT

j_gene: TRBJ2-1
v_gene: TRBV7-7
abundance: few
d_gene: .
CDR3aa: CASSLAGLDEQFF
CDR3nt: TGTGCCAGCAGTTTAGCAGGGCTCGATGAGCAGTTCTTC

j_gene: TRBJ2-1
v_gene: TRBV10-3
abundance: .
d_gene: .
CDR3aa: CAISDLEEYEQFF
CDR3nt: TGTGCCATCAGTGACCTTGAAGAATACGAGCAGTTCTTC

j_gene: TRBJ1-2
v_gene: TRBV5-1
abundance: few
d_gene: TRBD1
CDR3aa: CASSSTTGVHGYTF
CDR3nt: TGCGCCAGCAGCTCGACAACAGGGGTTCATGGCTACACCTTC

j_gene: TRBJ2-1
v_gene: TRBV2
abundance: .
d_gene: TRBD2
CDR3aa: CASRARGLALQFF
CDR3nt: TGTGCCAGCAGGGCAAGGGGACTAGCGTTGCAGTTCTTC

j_gene: TRBJ2-1
v_gene: TRBV12-3/TRBV12-4
abundance: .
d_gene: TRBD2
CDR3aa: CASLQGGLAGDPSYNEQFF
CDR3nt: TGTGCCAGCCTACAGGGAGGGCTAGCGGGCGACCCCTCCTACAATGAGCAGTTCTTC